This entry lists 16 T cell receptor beta chains sequenced from one sample in a study of shared clonotypes between healthy human individuals. Only in-frame clones appear in the TCRdb table, and some are missing; sequencing was by immunoSEQ multiplex PCR. The sample includes a few million clones, around 93% of them seen just once. Input material: naive CD4+ T cells from PBMCs. Subset noted: CD45RA+ positively selected. Source of these receptors: a man aged 18 to 29 in good health. Some clones in this sample may be carry-over from other donors' samples.

The V gene is TRBV7-6, the J gene TRBJ1-5; no firm D call. The germline gives CDR1 SGHVS, CDR2 FNYEAQ. The CDR3 is made up of 13 amino acids. The V and J ends lost 2 bases and 3 bases respectively, with 5 bases between them. CDR3 sequence (DNA): TGTGCCAGCAGCTTACAGTACAATCAGCCCCAGCATTTT. Translating gives CASSLQYNQPQHF. Supplemented by reference TRBV7-6 and TRBJ1-5, the full variable domain reads GAGVSQSPRYKVTKRGQDVALRCDPISGHVSLYWYRQALGQGPEFLTYFNYEAQQDKSGLPNDRFSAERPEGSISTLTIQRTEQRDSAMYRCASSLQYNQPQHFGDGTRLSIL.

The CDR3 nucleotides are TGTGCCAGCAGCCCGGACAGGCGAGATAATGAAAAACTGTTTTTT. It codes for CASSPDRRDNEKLFF. V gene TRBV11-3 combines with J gene TRBJ1-4; 7 bases agree with TRBD1. CDR3 length equals 15 residues. Unmatched junction bases numbered 7, after V lost 5 bases and J lost 4 bases. Germline V lookup: CDR1 SGHNT, CDR2 YENEEA.

V usage is TRBV27 and J usage is TRBJ1-5, with D hard to call. From germline, CDR1 is MNHEY and CDR2 SMNVEV (reference sequence). Trimming left V 5 bases short and J 6 bases short, with 14 bases between. This CDR3 spans 14 amino acids. CDR3 region: CASSPSGRAQPQHF. For the CDR3, the DNA is TGTGCCAGCAGTCCCTCTGGGAGGGCTCAGCCCCAGCATTTT.

Of note for this clone: Other DNA sequences in this sample translate to the same CDR3. This rearrangement joins TRBV7-3 to TRBJ2-1, with 10 nucleotides matching TRBD2. The CDR3 is 13 residues long. With 5 bases clipped from V and 5 bases from J, the junction kept 0 bases outside the gene matches. The germline CDR1 and CDR2 sequences are SGHTA and FQGTGA. DNA for the CDR3: TGTGCCAGCAGCCTAGCGGGAGACAATGAGCAGTTCTTC. It yields the protein CASSLAGDNEQFF.

The chain carries TRBV30 and TRBJ2-1; 10 bases align to TRBD2. The germline V gene encodes CDR1 GTSNPN and CDR2 SVGIG (reference sequence). V shed 4 bases, J shed 3 bases, and the junction held 15 bases outside the gene matches. The length of the CDR3 is 18 residues. The CDR3 DNA sequence: TGTGCCTGGAAAAACGGGGCTAGCGGGGGTCTTAACTACAATGAGCAGTTCTTC. It encodes CAWKNGASGGLNYNEQFF.

The rearrangement uses TRBV5-1 and TRBJ2-3; D is ambiguous. The V and J ends lost 4 bases and 2 bases respectively, with 11 bases between them. The CDR3 sequence is 14 residues long. Germline V gives CDR1 SGHRS, CDR2 YFSETQ. The CDR3 is CASSPYKSTDTQYF. The CDR3 DNA sequence: TGCGCCAGCAGCCCCTACAAGTCCACAGATACGCAGTATTTT.

The rearrangement uses TRBV5-1 and TRBJ1-4; the D gene is possibly TRBD1 (6 bases). Trimming cost V 4 bases and J 1 base, with 14 bases left between them. Per the germline V gene, CDR1 is SGHRS and CDR2 is YFSETQ. The CDR3 loop spans 16 amino acids. CDR3 bases: TGCGCCAGCAGCCAGGACGGGGGCGAAACTAATGAAAAACTGTTTTTT. This encodes CASSQDGGETNEKLFF.

The chain recombines TRBV9 with TRBJ2-4; 13 nucleotides match TRBD2. Per the germline V gene, CDR1 is SGDLS and CDR2 is YYNGEE. Losses at the gene ends were 9 bases for V and 5 bases for J; bases not matched to a gene: 5. CDR3 length: 14 residues. The CDR3 coding sequence is TGTGCCAACCTCGGACTAGCGGGGGAAAACATTCAGTACTTC. Amino acids: CANLGLAGENIQYF.

This chain joins TRBV18 and TRBJ2-5; D is ambiguous. Per the germline V gene, CDR1 is KGHSH and CDR2 is LQKENI. The CDR3 runs to 16 residues. V lost 2 bases, J lost 4 bases, and 17 bases lay in between. The CDR3 sequence: CASSPSFISSRETQYF. The CDR3 DNA reads as TGTGCCAGCTCACCATCATTCATAAGTAGCCGAGAGACCCAGTACTTC.

The chain recombines TRBV7-2 with TRBJ1-1, with 11 bases identical to TRBD1. Germline loops: CDR1 SGHTA, CDR2 FQGNSA. The CDR3 runs to 18 residues. The trim removed 5 bases at V and 0 bases at J, leaving 11 bases unmatched. The chain's CDR3 is CASSDGRWTGGMNTEAFF. The CDR3 DNA is TGTGCCAGCAGCGATGGGAGGTGGACAGGGGGCATGAACACTGAAGCTTTCTTT.

The V and J genes are TRBV27 and TRBJ2-1; the match to TRBD2 covers 8 bases. CDR3 length: 16 amino acids. The germline CDR1 and CDR2 sequences are MNHEY and SMNVEV (reference sequence). J was trimmed by 8 bases and V by 8 bases; bases with no gene match: 17. CDR3 region: CASGTFGTRDSDEQFF. The CDR3 nucleotides read TGTGCCAGCGGGACCTTCGGGACTAGAGATTCAGATGAGCAGTTCTTC.

The V and J genes are TRBV6-1 and TRBJ2-5; 8 positions agree with TRBD2. Germline values: CDR1 MNHNS, CDR2 SASEGT. This CDR3 is built from 15 residues. The chain's CDR3 is CASVPPGGVGETQYF. The DNA for the CDR3 is TGTGCTTCGGTACCCCCGGGGGGGGTCGGTGAGACCCAGTACTTC.

The J gene is TRBJ2-5, the V gene TRBV2; 9 positions agree with TRBD1. The CDR3 loop spans 13 amino acids. The V segment lost 4 bases and the J segment 9 bases; nucleotides outside the gene matches: 6. CDR1 is SNHLY and CDR2 is FYNNEI in the germline V gene. CDR3 bases: TGTGCCAGCAGTGCCCGGGACAGGGTGGCCCAGTACTTC. Translated: CASSARDRVAQYF.

The chain couples TRBV29-1 to TRBJ1-5; 10 nucleotides agree with TRBD1. CDR1 is SQVTM and CDR2 is ANQGSEA in the germline V gene. The CDR3 covers 13 residues. J lost 5 bases, V lost 4 bases, and 2 bases had no gene match. CDR3 coding DNA: TGCAGCGTTGGGGGGACAGGGGATCAGCCCCAGCATTTT. Encoded protein: CSVGGTGDQPQHF.

DNA of the CDR3: TGTGCCAGCAGCGCCGGACAGGGTCTAGATACGCAGTATTTT. It translates to CASSAGQGLDTQYF. The chain recombines TRBV7-3 with TRBJ2-3, with 8 bases identical to TRBD1. V shed 5 bases and J 5 bases; nucleotides not matched to a gene: 6. CDR1 is SGHTA and CDR2 is FQGTGA in the germline V gene. The CDR3 loop spans 14 amino acids. Based on the CDR3 plus reference TRBV7-3 and TRBJ2-3, the full variable domain is GAGVSQTPSNKVTEKGKYVELRCDPISGHTALYWYRQSLGQGPEFLIYFQGTGAADDSGLPNDRFFAVRPEGSVSTLKIQRTERGDSAVYLCASSAGQGLDTQYFGPGTRLTVL.

The chain has TRBV5-1 and TRBJ2-2; D uncertain. CDR1 and CDR2 from the germline V gene are SGHRS and YFSETQ. Trimming removed 9 bases from V and 0 bases from J, with 15 bases in between. The CDR3 totals 15 residues. The DNA for the CDR3 is TGCGCCACCCACGCCGGGTCGACGAACACCGGGGAGCTGTTTTTT. Its translation is CATHAGSTNTGELFF. Complete variable domain (other parts from reference TRBV5-1 and TRBJ2-2): KAGVTQTPRYLIKTRGQQVTLSCSPISGHRSVSWYQQTPGQGLQFLFEYFSETQRNKGNFPGRFSGRQFSNSRSEMNVSTLELGDSALYLCATHAGSTNTGELFFGEGSRLTVL.